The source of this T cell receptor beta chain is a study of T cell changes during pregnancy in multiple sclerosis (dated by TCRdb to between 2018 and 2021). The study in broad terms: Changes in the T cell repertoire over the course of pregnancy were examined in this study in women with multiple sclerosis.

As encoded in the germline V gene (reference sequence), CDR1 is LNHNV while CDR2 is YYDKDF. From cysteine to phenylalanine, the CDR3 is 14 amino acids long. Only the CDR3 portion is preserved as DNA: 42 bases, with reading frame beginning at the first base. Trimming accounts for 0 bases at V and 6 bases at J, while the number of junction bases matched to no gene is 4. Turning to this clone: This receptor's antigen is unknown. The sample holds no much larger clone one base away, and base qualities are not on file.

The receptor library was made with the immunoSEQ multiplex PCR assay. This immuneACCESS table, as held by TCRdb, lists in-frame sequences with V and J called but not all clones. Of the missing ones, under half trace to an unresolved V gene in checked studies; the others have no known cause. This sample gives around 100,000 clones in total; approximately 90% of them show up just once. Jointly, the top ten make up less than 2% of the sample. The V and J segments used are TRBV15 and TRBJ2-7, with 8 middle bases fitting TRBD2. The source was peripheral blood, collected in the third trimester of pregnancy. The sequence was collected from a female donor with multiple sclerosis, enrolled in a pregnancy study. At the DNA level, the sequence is TGTGCCACCAGCAGAGATCTGGGGACTAGCGAGCAGTACTTC. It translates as CATSRDLGTSEQYF. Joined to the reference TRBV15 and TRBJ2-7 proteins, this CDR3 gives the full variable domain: DAMVIQNPRYQVTQFGKPVTLSCSQTLNHNVMYWYQQKSSQAPKLLFHYYDKDFNNEADTPDNFQSRRPNTSFCFLDIRSPGLGDTAMYLCATSRDLGTSEQYFGPGTRLTVT.